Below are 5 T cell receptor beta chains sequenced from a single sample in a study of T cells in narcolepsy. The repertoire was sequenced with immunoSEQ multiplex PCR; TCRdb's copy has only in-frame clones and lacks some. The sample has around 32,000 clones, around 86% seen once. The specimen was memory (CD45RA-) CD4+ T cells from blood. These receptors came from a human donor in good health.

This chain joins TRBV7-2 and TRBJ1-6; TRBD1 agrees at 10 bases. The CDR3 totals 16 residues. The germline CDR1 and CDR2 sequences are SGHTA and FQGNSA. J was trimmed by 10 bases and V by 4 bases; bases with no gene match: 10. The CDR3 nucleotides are TGTGCCAGCAGCTGGACCGGGACAGGGGTTGGATCACCCCTCCACTTT. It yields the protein CASSWTGTGVGSPLHF.

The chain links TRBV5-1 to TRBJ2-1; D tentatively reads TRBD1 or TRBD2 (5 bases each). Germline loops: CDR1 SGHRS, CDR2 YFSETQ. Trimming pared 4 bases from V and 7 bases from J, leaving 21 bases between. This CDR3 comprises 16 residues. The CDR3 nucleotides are TGCGCCAGCAGCCCCTCTGGGACGGCAAGGATGAATGAGCAGTTCTTC. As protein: CASSPSGTARMNEQFF.

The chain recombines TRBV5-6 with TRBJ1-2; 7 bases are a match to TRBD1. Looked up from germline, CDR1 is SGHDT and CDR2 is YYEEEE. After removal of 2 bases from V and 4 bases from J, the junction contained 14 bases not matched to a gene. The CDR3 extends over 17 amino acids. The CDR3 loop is CASSFREVQGKGYGYTF. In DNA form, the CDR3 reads TGTGCCAGCAGCTTCAGGGAGGTACAGGGGAAAGGCTATGGCTACACCTTC. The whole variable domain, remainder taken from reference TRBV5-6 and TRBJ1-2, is DAGVTQSPTHLIKTRGQQVTLRCSPKSGHDTVSWYQQALGQGPQFIFQYYEEEERQRGNFPDRFSGHQFPNYSSELNVNALLLGDSALYLCASSFREVQGKGYGYTFGSGTRLTVV.

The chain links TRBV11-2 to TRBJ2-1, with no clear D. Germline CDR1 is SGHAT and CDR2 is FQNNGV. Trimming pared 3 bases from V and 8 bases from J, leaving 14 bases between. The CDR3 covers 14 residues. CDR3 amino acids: CASSFVRSSHEQFF. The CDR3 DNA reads TGTGCCAGCAGCTTCGTGCGTTCGAGTCATGAGCAGTTCTTC.

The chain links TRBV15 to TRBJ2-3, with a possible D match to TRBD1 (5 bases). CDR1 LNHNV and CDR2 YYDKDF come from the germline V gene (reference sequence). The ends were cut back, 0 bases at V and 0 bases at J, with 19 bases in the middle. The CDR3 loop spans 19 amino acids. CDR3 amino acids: CATSRDQFTLDRSTDTQYF. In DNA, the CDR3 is TGTGCCACCAGCAGAGATCAATTTACCCTCGACAGAAGCACAGATACGCAGTATTTT.